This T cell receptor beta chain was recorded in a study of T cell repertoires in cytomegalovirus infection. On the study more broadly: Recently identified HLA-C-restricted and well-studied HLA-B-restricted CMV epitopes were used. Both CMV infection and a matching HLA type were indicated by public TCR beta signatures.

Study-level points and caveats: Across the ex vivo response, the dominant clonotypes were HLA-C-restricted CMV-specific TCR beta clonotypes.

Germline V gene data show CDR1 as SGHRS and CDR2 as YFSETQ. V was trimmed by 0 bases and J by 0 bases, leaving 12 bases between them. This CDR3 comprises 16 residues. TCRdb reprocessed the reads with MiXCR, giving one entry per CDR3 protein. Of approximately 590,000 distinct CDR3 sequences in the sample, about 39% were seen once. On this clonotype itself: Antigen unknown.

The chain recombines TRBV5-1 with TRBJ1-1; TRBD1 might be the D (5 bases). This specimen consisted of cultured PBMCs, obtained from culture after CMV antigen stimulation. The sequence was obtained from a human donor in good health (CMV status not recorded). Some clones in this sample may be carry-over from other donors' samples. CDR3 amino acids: CASSLAGGSMNTEAFF. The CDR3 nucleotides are TGCGCCAGCAGCTTGGCTGGGGGGTCAATGAACACTGAAGCTTTCTTT. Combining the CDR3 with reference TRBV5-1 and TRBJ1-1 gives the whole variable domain KAGVTQTPRYLIKTRGQQVTLSCSPISGHRSVSWYQQTPGQGLQFLFEYFSETQRNKGNFPGRFSGRQFSNSRSEMNVSTLELGDSALYLCASSLAGGSMNTEAFFGQGTRLTVV.